Sequencing of this T cell receptor (beta chain) was carried out in a study (dated by TCRdb to between 2015 and 2016). Regarding the research as a whole: The origins of HIV persistence were investigated in individuals who naturally controlled HIV infection.

Receptor amplification or capture employed 5' RACE. The sample was run on an Illumina HiSeq 2000. The public sequencing data were trimmed at Q25 with fastp and processed into clonotypes with MiXCR by TCRdb, which kept only in-frame beta chains. Each CDR3 protein gets just one entry, which takes the most common genes and DNA from the rows behind it. Within this sample are a few hundred distinct CDR3 sequences, with roughly a tenth of them counted one time only. The ten largest clones take up around 63% of the sample. Within its sample, this clonotype is large (0.1 to 1%). Its binding antigen is unknown. No quality values exist for individual bases; no much larger clone is one base distant. V is pruned by 6 bases and J by 2 bases, leaving 11 bases of the junction without a gene match. The CDR3 runs 18 amino acids, cysteine and phenylalanine included. Of all the DNA, just the CDR3 is kept, 54 bases in frame from base 1. Reading the germline V gene gives CDR1 MDHEN and CDR2 SYDVKM.

Here the chain combines TRBV28 and TRBJ1-5, and TRBD1 matches 12 of the central bases. Sequenced material: effector memory T cells from blood PBMCs. The sample's cell subset or site label, in plain terms: effector memory CD4+ T cells. This clonotype was sampled from a male donor with HIV. The sequence in DNA is TGTGCCAGCAGCCCCCGGGACAGGGGGCGGTCGGGCAATCAGCCCCAGCATTTT. Its amino acids are CASSPRDRGRSGNQPQHF. Outside the CDR3, residues come from the reference TRBV28 and TRBJ1-5 proteins, so the full variable domain is: DVKVTQSSRYLVKRTGEKVFLECVQDMDHENMFWYRQDPGLGLRLIYFSYDVKMKEKGDIPEGYSVSREKKERFSLILESASTNQTSMYLCASSPRDRGRSGNQPQHFGDGTRLSIL.